The rows below give T cell receptor beta chains drawn from one sample of a study of beta chain features in type 1 diabetes. Sequencing used immunoSEQ multiplex PCR; TCRdb keeps in-frame clones, though not all of them. Counted here are more than 300,000 clones, roughly an eighth occurring once; the ten biggest clones make up around 0.02%. The material sequenced was naive CD4+ T cells from blood. The origin of the receptors is a man younger than 30 in good health. Both conserved end residues are part of each CDR3. Each record gives: D gene, clone size, V gene, J gene, CDR3 protein, CDR3 DNA. The D gene is left open where the match is weak. Only some rows state a clone size, as once, few, many or a class for expanded clones.

>TRBD2|-|TRBV7-3|TRBJ2-3
CASSLGTSTDTQYF
TGTGCCAGCAGCTTGGGGACTAGTACAGATACGCAGTATTTT
>TRBD1|-|TRBV19|TRBJ1-5
CASSIAGTGSNQPQHF
TGTGCCAGTAGTATAGCGGGGACAGGGAGCAATCAGCCCCAGCATTTT
>-|few|TRBV6-6|TRBJ1-3
CASSYRQGYTIYF
TGTGCCAGCAGTTACAGGCAGGGGTACACCATATATTTT
>-|few|TRBV2|TRBJ2-3
CASTYEGTQYF
TGTGCCAGCACTTACGAGGGAACGCAGTATTTT
>-|few|TRBV7-3|TRBJ2-7
CASSLVAVHLSYEQYF
TGTGCCAGCAGCTTAGTAGCTGTTCATCTGTCCTACGAGCAGTACTTC
>TRBD2|few|TRBV18|TRBJ2-1
CASSDSGRANEQFF
TGTGCCAGCTCTGATAGCGGGAGGGCCAATGAGCAGTTCTTC
>TRBD2|-|TRBV29-1|TRBJ2-7
CSVAGYLAGVYEQYF
TGCAGCGTTGCTGGATACTTAGCGGGAGTCTACGAGCAGTACTTC
>-|few|TRBV20-1|TRBJ2-7
CSARPGDEQYF
TGCAGTGCCCGTCCGGGGGACGAGCAGTACTTC
>-|few|TRBV7-2|TRBJ2-7
CASSLGYRDYEQYF
TGTGCCAGCAGCTTAGGATACAGAGACTACGAGCAGTACTTC
>TRBD2|few|TRBV7-9|TRBJ2-1
CASSLTGGNEQFF
TGTGCCAGCAGCTTAACGGGAGGTAATGAGCAGTTCTTC
>-|few|TRBV7-3|TRBJ2-7
CASSQGSALSYEQYF
TGTGCCAGCAGCCAAGGTAGCGCTTTATCCTACGAGCAGTACTTC
>-|few|TRBV7-3|TRBJ2-3
CASRLRDVTDTQYF
TGTGCCAGCCGTTTGCGGGACGTCACAGATACGCAGTATTTT
>TRBD1|-|TRBV2|TRBJ1-2
CASRTGYGYTF
TGTGCCAGCAGGACAGGGTATGGCTACACCTTC
>TRBD1|few|TRBV7-2|TRBJ2-5
CASSRDRGKETQYF
TGTGCCAGCAGCCGGGACAGGGGGAAAGAGACCCAGTACTTC
>-|few|TRBV30|TRBJ1-4
CAWSWYRQPTNEKLFF
TGTGCCTGGAGTTGGTACAGGCAGCCAACTAATGAAAAACTGTTTTTT
>TRBD1|-|TRBV5-4|TRBJ2-7
CASSLRTGAYEQYF
TGTGCCAGCAGTCTTAGGACAGGGGCCTACGAGCAGTACTTC
>-|few|TRBV6-4|TRBJ2-1
CASSGQPNNEQFF
TGTGCCAGCAGTGGACAGCCCAACAATGAGCAGTTCTTC
>-|-|TRBV19|TRBJ1-4
CASSNGGFGEKLFF
TGTGCCAGTAGTAACGGAGGGTTCGGTGAAAAACTGTTTTTT
>-|-|TRBV5-1|TRBJ1-4
CASSSAARVDEKLFF
TGCGCCAGCAGCTCGGCGGCGAGGGTGGATGAAAAACTGTTTTTT
>-|few|TRBV29-1|TRBJ1-1
CSVADSLNTEAFF
TGCAGCGTTGCCGACAGCTTGAACACTGAAGCTTTCTTT
>TRBD1|-|TRBV9|TRBJ2-7
CASSARQGSYEQYF
TGTGCCAGCAGCGCCAGACAGGGCTCCTACGAGCAGTACTTC
>-|few|TRBV6-6|TRBJ1-1
CASSYTPEDRAFF
TGTGCCAGCAGTTATACACCCGAGGACAGAGCTTTCTTT
>TRBD2|-|TRBV19|TRBJ2-1
CASSILADSYNEQFF
TGTGCCAGTAGTATACTAGCGGACTCCTACAATGAGCAGTTCTTC
>-|-|TRBV28|TRBJ1-2
CASKDSYYGYTF
TGTGCCAGCAAGGACAGCTACTATGGCTACACCTTC
>TRBD2|few|TRBV7-3|TRBJ2-1
CASSRQGRTSGGNNNEQFF
TGTGCCAGCAGTAGACAGGGGAGGACTAGCGGGGGTAATAACAATGAGCAGTTCTTC
>-|few|TRBV7-9|TRBJ1-1
CASTRGGNTEAFF
TGTGCCAGCACCCGGGGGGGGAACACTGAAGCTTTCTTT
>-|-|TRBV19|TRBJ1-2
CASSIGYGYTF
TGTGCCAGTAGTATCGGCTATGGCTACACCTTC
>TRBD2|-|TRBV9|TRBJ2-3
CASSVSGGNTDTQYF
TGTGCCAGCAGCGTAAGCGGGGGGAACACAGATACGCAGTATTTT
>TRBD1|few|TRBV5-1|TRBJ2-1
CASSSRDRDYNEQFF
TGCGCCAGCAGCTCGAGAGACAGGGACTACAATGAGCAGTTCTTC
>TRBD1|few|TRBV14|TRBJ1-5
CASSQGQGRQPQHF
TGTGCCAGCAGCCAAGGACAGGGGCGGCAGCCCCAGCATTTT
>-|few|TRBV7-9|TRBJ1-1
CASSLGGLHDEAFF
TGTGCCAGCAGCTTAGGTGGACTTCACGACGAAGCTTTCTTT
>-|-|TRBV2|TRBJ2-5
CASSGGPEAQYF
TGTGCCAGCAGTGGGGGGCCAGAGGCCCAGTACTTC
>-|few|TRBV30|TRBJ1-1
CAWGGLRGTEAFF
TGTGCCTGGGGGGGACTTCGTGGCACTGAAGCTTTCTTT
>TRBD1|few|TRBV27|TRBJ1-2
CASTPRQGYGYTF
TGTGCCAGCACCCCCCGACAGGGCTATGGCTACACCTTC
>TRBD1|few|TRBV28|TRBJ1-5
CASRQSGTGTNQPQHF
TGTGCCAGCAGGCAATCCGGGACAGGAACAAATCAGCCCCAGCATTTT
>-|-|TRBV6-6|TRBJ1-2
CASSYSRPGDGYTF
TGTGCCAGCAGTTACTCGCGACCAGGGGATGGCTACACCTTC
>-|-|TRBV4-2|TRBJ1-3
CASSRDTAGSGNTIYF
TGTGCCAGCAGCCGAGACACAGCGGGCTCTGGAAACACCATATATTTT
>TRBD1|few|TRBV6-5|TRBJ2-5
CASVRQGFQETQYF
TGTGCCAGCGTAAGACAGGGGTTCCAAGAGACCCAGTACTTC
>-|-|TRBV28|TRBJ2-7
CAIRRDRWSSYEQYF
TGTGCCATCAGGAGAGACAGGTGGAGCTCCTACGAGCAGTACTTC
>TRBD1|few|TRBV7-9|TRBJ2-3
CASSRLPGQVIDTQYF
TGTGCCAGCAGCAGACTTCCGGGACAGGTTATAGATACGCAGTATTTT
>-|few|TRBV27|TRBJ2-3
CASSSASRGDTQYF
TGTGCCAGCAGTAGCGCTTCGCGGGGAGATACGCAGTATTTT
>-|-|TRBV25-1|TRBJ1-2
CASQPYGGYGYTF
TGTGCCAGCCAACCCTATGGAGGCTATGGCTACACCTTC